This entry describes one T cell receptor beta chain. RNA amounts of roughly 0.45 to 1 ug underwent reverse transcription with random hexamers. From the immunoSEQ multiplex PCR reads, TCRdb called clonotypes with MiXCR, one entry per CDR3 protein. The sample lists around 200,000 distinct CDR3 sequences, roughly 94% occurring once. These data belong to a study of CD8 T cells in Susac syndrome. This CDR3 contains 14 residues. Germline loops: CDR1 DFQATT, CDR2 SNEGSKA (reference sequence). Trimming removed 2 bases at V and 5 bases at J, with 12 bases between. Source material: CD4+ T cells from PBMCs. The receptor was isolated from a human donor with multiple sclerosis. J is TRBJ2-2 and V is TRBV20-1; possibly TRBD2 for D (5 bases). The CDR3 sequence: CSARLTTGTGELFF. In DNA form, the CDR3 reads TGCAGTGCTAGACTGACTACCGGGACCGGGGAGCTGTTTTTT.